This record looks at one T cell receptor (beta chain) sequence and its context. Its antigen is not identified. Assay: immunoSEQ multiplex PCR; the TCRdb copy retains only in-frame clones and omits some. Of about 72,000 clones listed, roughly 81% are singletons. The entry originates in a study of T cells in localized non-small cell lung cancer. The study's findings and limits: Uninvolved adjacent lung, not tumor, had the highest T cell clonality. Adjacent lung exhibited a median of approximately 59 among the 100 most abundant tumor clones.

V lost 3 bases to trimming and J lost 4 bases, with 19 bases between them. Germline CDR1 and CDR2: MDHEN and SYDVKM. CDR3 length: 16 residues. The sequence was collected from a female donor over 55 with stage I lung adenocarcinoma. V usage is TRBV28 and J usage is TRBJ2-7; TRBD1 might be the D (5 bases). Sequencing was performed on peripheral blood, taken before any cancer treatment. CDR3 protein: CASSLSPSRVGYEQYF. In DNA, the CDR3 is TGTGCCAGCAGTTTGAGCCCCAGCAGGGTTGGTTACGAGCAGTACTTC.